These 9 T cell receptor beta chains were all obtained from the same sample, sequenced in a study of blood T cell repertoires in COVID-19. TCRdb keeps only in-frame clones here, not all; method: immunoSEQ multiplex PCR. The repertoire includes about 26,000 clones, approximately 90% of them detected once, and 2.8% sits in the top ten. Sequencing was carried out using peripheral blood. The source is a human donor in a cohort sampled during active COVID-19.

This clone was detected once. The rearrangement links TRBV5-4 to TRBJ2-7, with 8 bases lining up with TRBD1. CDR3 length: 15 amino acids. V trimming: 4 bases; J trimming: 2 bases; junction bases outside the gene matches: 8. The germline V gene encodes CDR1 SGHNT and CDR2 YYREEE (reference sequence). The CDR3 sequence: CASSLRTGTAYEQYF. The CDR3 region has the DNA TGTGCCAGCAGCCTTAGGACAGGGACAGCCTACGAGCAGTACTTC.

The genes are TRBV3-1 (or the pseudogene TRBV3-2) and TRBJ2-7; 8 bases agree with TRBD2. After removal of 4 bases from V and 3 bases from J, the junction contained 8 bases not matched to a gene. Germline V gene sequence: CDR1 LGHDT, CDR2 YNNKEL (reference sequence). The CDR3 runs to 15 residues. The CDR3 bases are TGTGCCAGCAGCCCCCGCCGAGCGGGGGACTACGAGCAGTACTTC. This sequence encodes CASSPRRAGDYEQYF.

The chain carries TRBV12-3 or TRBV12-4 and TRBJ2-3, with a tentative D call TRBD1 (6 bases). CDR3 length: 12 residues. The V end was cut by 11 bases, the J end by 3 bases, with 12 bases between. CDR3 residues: CAGGERTDTQYF. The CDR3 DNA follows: TGTGCCGGGGGCGAAAGGACAGATACGCAGTATTTT.

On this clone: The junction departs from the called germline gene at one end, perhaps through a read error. In DNA, the CDR3 is TGTGCCAGCAGTCTCGACAGGGGGTACTCCTTC. Residues: CASSLDRGYSF. This chain joins TRBV6-2 or TRBV6-3 and TRBJ1-2; 9 bases line up with TRBD1. The CDR3 is 11 residues long. The germline V gene encodes CDR1 MNHEY and CDR2 SVGEGT.

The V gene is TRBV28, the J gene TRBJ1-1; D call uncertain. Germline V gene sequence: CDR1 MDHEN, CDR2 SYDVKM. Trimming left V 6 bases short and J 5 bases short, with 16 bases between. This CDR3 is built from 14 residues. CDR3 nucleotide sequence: TGTGCCAGCAGCCTAGGGTGGAGGAAGACTGAAGCTTTCTTT. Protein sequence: CASSLGWRKTEAFF.

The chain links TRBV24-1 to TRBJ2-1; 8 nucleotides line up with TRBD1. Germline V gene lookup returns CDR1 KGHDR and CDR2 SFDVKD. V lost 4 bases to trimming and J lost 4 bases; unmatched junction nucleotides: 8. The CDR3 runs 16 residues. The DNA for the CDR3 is TGTGCCACCAGTGAACAGGACAGGGCGGTTTACAATGAGCAGTTCTTC. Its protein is CATSEQDRAVYNEQFF.

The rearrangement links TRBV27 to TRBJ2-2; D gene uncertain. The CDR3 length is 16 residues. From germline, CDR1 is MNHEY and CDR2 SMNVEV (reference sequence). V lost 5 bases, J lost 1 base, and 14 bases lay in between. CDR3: CASSPRPSKNTGELFF. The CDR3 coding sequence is TGTGCCAGCAGTCCGCGGCCCAGTAAGAACACCGGGGAGCTGTTTTTT.

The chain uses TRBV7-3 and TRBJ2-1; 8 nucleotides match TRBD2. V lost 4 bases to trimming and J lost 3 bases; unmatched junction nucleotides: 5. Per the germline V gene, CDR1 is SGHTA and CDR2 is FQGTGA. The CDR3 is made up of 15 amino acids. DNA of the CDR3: TGTGCCAGCAGCTCCAGCGGGGGCCTCTACAATGAGCAGTTCTTC. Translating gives CASSSSGGLYNEQFF.

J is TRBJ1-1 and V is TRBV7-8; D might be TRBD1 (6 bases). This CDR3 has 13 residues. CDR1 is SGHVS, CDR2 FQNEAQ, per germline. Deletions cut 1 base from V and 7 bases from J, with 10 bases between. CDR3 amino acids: CASSLDRANEAFF. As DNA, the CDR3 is TGTGCCAGCAGCTTAGACAGGGCGAATGAAGCTTTCTTT. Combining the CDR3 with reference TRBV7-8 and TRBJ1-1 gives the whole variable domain GAGVSQSPRYKVAKRGQDVALRCDPISGHVSLFWYQQALGQGPEFLTYFQNEAQLDKSGLPSDRFFAERPEGSVSTLKIQRTQQEDSAVYLCASSLDRANEAFFGQGTRLTVV.